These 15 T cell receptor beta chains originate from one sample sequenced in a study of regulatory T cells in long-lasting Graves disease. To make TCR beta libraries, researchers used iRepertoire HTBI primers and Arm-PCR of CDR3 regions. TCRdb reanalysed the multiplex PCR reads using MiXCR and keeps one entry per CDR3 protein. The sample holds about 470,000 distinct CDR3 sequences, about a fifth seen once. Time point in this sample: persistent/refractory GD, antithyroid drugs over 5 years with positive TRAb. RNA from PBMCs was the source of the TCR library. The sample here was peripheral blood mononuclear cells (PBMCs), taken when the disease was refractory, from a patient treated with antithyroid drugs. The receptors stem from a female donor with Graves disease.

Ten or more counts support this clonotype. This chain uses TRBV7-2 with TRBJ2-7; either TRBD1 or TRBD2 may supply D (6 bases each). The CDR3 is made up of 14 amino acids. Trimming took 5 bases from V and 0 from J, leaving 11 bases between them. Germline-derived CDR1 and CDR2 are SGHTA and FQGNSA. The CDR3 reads CASSRGLGSYEQYF. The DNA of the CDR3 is TGTGCCAGCAGCCGGGGGCTTGGCTCCTACGAGCAGTACTTC.

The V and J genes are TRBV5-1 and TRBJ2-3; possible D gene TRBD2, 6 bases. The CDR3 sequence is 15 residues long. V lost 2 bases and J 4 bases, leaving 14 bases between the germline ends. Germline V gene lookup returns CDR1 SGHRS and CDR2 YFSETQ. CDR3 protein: CASSLTGSLADTQYF. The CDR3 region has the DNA TGCGCCAGCAGCTTAACCGGGAGTTTGGCAGATACGCAGTATTTT.

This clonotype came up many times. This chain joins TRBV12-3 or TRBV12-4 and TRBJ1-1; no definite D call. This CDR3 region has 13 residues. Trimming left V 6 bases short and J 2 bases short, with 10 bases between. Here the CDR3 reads CASSPDFNTEAFF. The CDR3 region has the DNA TGTGCCAGCAGCCCAGACTTCAACACTGAAGCTTTCTTT.

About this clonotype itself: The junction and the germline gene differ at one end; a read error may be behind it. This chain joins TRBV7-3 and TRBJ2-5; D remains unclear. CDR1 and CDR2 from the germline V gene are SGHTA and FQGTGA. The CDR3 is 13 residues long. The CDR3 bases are TGTGCCAGCAGCTTGGGGTACCAAGGGACCCAGTACTTC. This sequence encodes CASSLGYQGTQYF.

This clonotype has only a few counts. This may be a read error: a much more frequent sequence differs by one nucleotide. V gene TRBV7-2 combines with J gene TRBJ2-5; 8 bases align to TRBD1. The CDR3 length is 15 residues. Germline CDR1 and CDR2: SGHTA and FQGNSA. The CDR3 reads CASRARTGTSEAQYF. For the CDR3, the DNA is TGTGCCAGCAGAGCCAGGACAGGGACTTCAGAGGCCCAGTACTTC.

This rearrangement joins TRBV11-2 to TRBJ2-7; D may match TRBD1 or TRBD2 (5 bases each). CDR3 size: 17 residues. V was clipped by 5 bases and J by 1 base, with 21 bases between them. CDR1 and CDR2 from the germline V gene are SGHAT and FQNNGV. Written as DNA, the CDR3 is TGTGCCAGCAGCACAAACGGGCCAGGGACCGCTTCCTACGAGCAGTACTTC. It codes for CASSTNGPGTASYEQYF.

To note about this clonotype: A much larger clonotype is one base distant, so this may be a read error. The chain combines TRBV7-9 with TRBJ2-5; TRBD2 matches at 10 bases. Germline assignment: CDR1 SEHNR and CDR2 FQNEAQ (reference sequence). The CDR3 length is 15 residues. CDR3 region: CASSNQREGVEAQYF. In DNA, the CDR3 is TGTGCCAGCAGCAATCAGCGGGAGGGCGTAGAGGCCCAGTACTTC.

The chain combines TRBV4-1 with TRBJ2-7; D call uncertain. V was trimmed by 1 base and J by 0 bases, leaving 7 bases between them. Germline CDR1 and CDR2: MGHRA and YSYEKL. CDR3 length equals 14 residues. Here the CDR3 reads CASSQVMSSYEQYF. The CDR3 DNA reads TGCGCCAGCAGCCAAGTCATGAGCTCCTACGAGCAGTACTTC.

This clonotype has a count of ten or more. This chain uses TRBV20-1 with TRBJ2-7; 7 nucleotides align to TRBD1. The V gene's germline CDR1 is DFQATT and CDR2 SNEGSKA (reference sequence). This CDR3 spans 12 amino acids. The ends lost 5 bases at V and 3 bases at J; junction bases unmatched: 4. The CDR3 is CSAPRDSYEQYF. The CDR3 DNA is TGCAGTGCTCCCAGGGACAGCTACGAGCAGTACTTC.

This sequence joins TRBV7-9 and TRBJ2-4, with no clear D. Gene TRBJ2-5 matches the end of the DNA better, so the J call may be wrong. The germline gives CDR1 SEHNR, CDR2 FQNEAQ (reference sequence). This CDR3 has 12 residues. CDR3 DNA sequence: TGTGCCAGCAGCCTCGAAAGGTGGACCCAGTACTTC. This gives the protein CASSLERWTQYF.

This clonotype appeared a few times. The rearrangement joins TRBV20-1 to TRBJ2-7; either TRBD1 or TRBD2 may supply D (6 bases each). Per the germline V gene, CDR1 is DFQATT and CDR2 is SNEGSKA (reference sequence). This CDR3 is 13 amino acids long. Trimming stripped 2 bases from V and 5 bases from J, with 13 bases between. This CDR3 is CSARRGAVNEQYF. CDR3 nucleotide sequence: TGCAGTGCTAGAAGGGGGGCCGTCAACGAGCAGTACTTC.

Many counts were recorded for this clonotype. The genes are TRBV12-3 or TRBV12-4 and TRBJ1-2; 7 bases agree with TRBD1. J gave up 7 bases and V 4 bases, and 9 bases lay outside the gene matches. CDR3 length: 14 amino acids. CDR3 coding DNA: TGTGCCAGCAGTTACCGGACAGGCGGGCGTGGCTACACCTTC. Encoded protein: CASSYRTGGRGYTF.

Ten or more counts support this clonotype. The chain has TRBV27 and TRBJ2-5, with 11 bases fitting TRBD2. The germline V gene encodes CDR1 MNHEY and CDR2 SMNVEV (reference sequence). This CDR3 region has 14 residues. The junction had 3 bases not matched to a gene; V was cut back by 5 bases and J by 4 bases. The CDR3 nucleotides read TGTGCCAGCAGTCCGGGACTAGCGGCAGAGACCCAGTACTTC. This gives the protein CASSPGLAAETQYF.

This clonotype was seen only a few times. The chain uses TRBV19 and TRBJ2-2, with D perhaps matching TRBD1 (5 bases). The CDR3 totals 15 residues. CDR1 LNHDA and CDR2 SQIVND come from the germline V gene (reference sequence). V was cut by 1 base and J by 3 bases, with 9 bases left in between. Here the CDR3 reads CASSIGPGYTGELFF. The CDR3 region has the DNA TGTGCCAGTAGTATAGGGCCAGGGTACACCGGGGAGCTGTTTTTT. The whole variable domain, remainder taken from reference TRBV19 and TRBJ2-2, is DGGITQSPKYLFRKEGQNVTLSCEQNLNHDAMYWYRQDPGQGLRLIYYSQIVNDFQKGDIAEGYSVSREKKESFPLTVTSAQKNPTAFYLCASSIGPGYTGELFFGEGSRLTVL.

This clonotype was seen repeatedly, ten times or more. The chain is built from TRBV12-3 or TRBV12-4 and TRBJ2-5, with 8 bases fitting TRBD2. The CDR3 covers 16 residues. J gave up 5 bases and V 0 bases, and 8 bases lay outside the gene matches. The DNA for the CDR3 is TGTGCCAGCAGTTTAGCCGGGAGGGCGGAGGGGGAGACCCAGTACTTC. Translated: CASSLAGRAEGETQYF.